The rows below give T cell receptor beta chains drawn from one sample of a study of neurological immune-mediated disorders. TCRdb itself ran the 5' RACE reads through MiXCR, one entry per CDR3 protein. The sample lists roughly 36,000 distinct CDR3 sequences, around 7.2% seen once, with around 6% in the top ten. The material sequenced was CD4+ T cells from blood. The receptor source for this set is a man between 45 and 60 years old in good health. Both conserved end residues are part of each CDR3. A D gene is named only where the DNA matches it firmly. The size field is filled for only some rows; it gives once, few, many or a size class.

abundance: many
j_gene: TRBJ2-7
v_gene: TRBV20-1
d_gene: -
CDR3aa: CSALRVSSYEQYF
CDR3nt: TGCAGTGCTCTAAGGGTTAGCTCCTACGAGCAGTACTTC

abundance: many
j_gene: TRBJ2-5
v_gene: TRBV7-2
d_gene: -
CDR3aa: CASSLGSAGSQYF
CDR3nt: TGTGCCAGCAGCTTAGGTTCGGCCGGGAGCCAGTACTTC

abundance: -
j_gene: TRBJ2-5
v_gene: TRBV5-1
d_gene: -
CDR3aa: CASSTISRPGEETQYF
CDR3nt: TGCGCCAGCAGCACCATATCCCGGCCTGGGGAAGAGACCCAGTACTTC

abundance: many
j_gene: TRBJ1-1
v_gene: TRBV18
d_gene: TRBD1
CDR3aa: CASSPRGTGGGSTEAFF
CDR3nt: TGTGCCAGCTCACCACGGGGGACAGGGGGAGGTTCCACTGAAGCTTTCTTT

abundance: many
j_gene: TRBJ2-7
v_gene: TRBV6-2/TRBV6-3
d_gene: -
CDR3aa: CASSRGDLSRPEQYF
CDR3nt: TGTGCCAGCAGCAGAGGGGACTTATCCAGACCCGAGCAGTACTTC

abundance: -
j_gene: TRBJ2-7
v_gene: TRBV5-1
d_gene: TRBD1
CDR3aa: CASSSQGAPYEQYF
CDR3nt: TGCGCCAGCAGCTCACAGGGGGCCCCCTACGAGCAGTACTTC

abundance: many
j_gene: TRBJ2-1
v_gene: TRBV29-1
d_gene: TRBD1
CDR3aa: CSVERDRAYNEQFF
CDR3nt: TGCAGCGTTGAGAGGGACAGGGCCTACAATGAGCAGTTCTTC

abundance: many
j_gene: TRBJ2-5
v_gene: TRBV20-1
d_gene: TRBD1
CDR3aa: CSASKGQEVLQETQYF
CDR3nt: TGCAGTGCTAGTAAGGGACAGGAGGTCCTACAAGAGACCCAGTACTTC

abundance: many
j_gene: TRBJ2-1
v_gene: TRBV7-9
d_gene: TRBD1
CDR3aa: CASSFGTGVAEQFF
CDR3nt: TGTGCCAGCAGCTTCGGGACAGGGGTGGCTGAGCAGTTCTTC

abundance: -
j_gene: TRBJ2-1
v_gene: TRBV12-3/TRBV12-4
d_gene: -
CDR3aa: CANDPSSGLVEQFF
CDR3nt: TGTGCCAACGACCCCTCCTCAGGTTTGGTTGAGCAGTTCTTC

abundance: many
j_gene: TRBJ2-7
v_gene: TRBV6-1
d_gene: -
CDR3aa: CASGLDYSYEQYF
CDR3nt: TGTGCCAGTGGGTTAGATTACAGCTACGAGCAGTACTTC

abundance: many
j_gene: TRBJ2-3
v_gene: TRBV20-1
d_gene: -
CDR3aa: CSARDPRVSTDTQYF
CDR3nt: TGCAGTGCTAGAGATCCCCGCGTTAGCACAGATACGCAGTATTTT

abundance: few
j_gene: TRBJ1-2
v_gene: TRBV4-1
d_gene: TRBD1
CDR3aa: CASSRTGTGENYGYTF
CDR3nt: TGCGCCAGCAGCCGTACTGGGACAGGGGAAAACTATGGCTACACCTTC

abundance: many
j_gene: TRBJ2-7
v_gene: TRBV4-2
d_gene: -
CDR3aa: CASSQVLAVTYEQYF
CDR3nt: TGTGCCAGCAGCCAAGTGTTAGCGGTAACCTACGAGCAGTACTTC

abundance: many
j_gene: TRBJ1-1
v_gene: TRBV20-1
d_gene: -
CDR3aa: CSAHRASPAVF
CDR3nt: TGCAGTGCTCACCGGGCCTCACCCGCGGTCTTT

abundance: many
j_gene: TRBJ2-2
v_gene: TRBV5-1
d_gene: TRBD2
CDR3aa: CASLSGMNTGELFF
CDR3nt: TGCGCCAGCCTTAGCGGGATGAACACCGGGGAGCTGTTTTTT

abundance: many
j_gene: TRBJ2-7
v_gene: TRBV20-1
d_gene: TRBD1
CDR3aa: CSADRGFDEQYF
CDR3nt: TGCAGCGCGGACAGGGGGTTCGACGAGCAGTACTTC

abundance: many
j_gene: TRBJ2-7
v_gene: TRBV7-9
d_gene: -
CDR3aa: CASSLAPLLHEQYF
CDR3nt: TGTGCCAGCAGCTTAGCTCCTCTCCTCCACGAGCAGTACTTC

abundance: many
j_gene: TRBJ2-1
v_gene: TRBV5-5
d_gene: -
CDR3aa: CASLRQHYNEQFF
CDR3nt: TGTGCCAGCCTTAGACAGCACTACAATGAGCAGTTCTTC

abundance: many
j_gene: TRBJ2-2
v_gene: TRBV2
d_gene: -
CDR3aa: CASRVRGPGELFF
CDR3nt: TGTGCCAGCAGGGTACGGGGACCCGGGGAGCTGTTTTTT

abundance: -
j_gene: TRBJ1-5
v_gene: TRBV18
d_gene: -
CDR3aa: CASSPQVLGPQHF
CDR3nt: TGTGCCAGCTCACCACAGGTCCTGGGGCCCCAGCATTTT

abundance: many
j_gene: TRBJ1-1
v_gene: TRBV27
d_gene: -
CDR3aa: CASSLSLGGTEAFF
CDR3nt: TGTGCCAGCAGTTTATCGCTAGGGGGGACTGAAGCTTTCTTT